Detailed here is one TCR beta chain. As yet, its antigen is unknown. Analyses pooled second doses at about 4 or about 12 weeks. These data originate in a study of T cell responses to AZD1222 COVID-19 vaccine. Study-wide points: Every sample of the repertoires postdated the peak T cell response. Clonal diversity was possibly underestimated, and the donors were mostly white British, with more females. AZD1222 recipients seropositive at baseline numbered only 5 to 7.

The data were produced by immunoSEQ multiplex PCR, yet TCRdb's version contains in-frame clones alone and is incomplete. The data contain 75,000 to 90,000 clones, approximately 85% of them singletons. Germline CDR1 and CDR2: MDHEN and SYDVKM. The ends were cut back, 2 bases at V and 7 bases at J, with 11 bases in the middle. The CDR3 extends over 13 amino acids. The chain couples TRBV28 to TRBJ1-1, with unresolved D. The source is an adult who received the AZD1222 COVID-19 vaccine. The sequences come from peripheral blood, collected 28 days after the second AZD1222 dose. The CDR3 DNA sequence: TGTGCCAGCAGTTTACCCAGTCCCATTGAAGCTTTCTTT. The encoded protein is CASSLPSPIEAFF.